The entry that follows covers one T cell receptor beta chain sequence. Germline V gene lookup returns CDR1 SGHRS and CDR2 YFSETQ. The CDR3 is 16 amino acids. V lost 3 bases and J lost 0; bases outside the gene matches: 5. This sample was taken from a study of T cell changes during pregnancy in multiple sclerosis. Profiling relied on immunoSEQ multiplex PCR, and the TCRdb table lists in-frame clones only, not all of them. Counted here are fewer than 55,000 clones, roughly 90% occurring once; the ten biggest clones make up roughly 2%. The input for sequencing was peripheral blood, taken in the first trimester of pregnancy. This clonotype was sampled from a female donor with multiple sclerosis, enrolled in a pregnancy study. The chain uses TRBV5-1 and TRBJ2-2, with TRBD1 identical over 7 bases. The CDR3 region has the DNA TGCGCCAGCAGCTCCCGGACAGGCTCGAACACCGGGGAGCTGTTTTTT. This gives the protein CASSSRTGSNTGELFF. Looking up the rest from reference TRBV5-1 and TRBJ2-2 gives the full variable domain: KAGVTQTPRYLIKTRGQQVTLSCSPISGHRSVSWYQQTPGQGLQFLFEYFSETQRNKGNFPGRFSGRQFSNSRSEMNVSTLELGDSALYLCASSSRTGSNTGELFFGEGSRLTVL.